Each of the 5 T cell receptor beta chains below was sequenced from the same sample in a study of T-cell memory formation after mild COVID-19. MiXCR, run by TCRdb on the 5' RACE reads, gives a single entry per CDR3 protein. This table has about 400,000 distinct CDR3 sequences, approximately 24% appearing once. Sequenced input: PBMCs or a T cell subset sorted from them (not recorded which). The origin of the receptors is an adult woman who had mild COVID-19 (a few samples of this study predate the infection). Cell type and time point are not known.

This clonotype has only a few counts. The chain employs TRBV5-5 and TRBJ2-4; TRBD1 aligns across 9 bases. The ends lost 8 bases at V and 5 bases at J; junction bases unmatched: 8. CDR1 is SGHKS, CDR2 YYEKEE, per germline (reference sequence). The CDR3 has 14 residues. The CDR3 DNA is TGTGCCAGTCACAAAACAGGGGGCGAAAACATTCAGTACTTC. It codes for CASHKTGGENIQYF.

The chain carries TRBV7-9 and TRBJ1-1, with D unresolved. The CDR3 is made up of 14 amino acids. CDR1 is SEHNR, CDR2 FQNEAQ, per germline (reference sequence). The V end was cut by 1 base, the J end by 3 bases, with 9 bases between. The CDR3 protein is CASSLGFGDTEAFF. The CDR3 nucleotides are TGTGCCAGCAGCTTAGGTTTCGGGGACACTGAAGCTTTCTTT.

This clonotype was detected only a few times. V and J are TRBV9 and TRBJ2-1; D is possibly TRBD2 (6 bases). Deletions cut 7 bases from V and 5 bases from J, with 13 bases between. From germline, CDR1 is SGDLS and CDR2 YYNGEE. The CDR3 runs 13 residues. In DNA form, the CDR3 reads TGTGCCAGCGGGGGGAGACTACACAATGAGCAGTTCTTC. It translates to CASGGRLHNEQFF.

The rearrangement uses TRBV12-3 or TRBV12-4 and TRBJ2-1, with a tentative D call TRBD1 (5 bases). This CDR3 region has 11 residues. Trimming pared 6 bases from V and 9 bases from J, leaving 9 bases between. DNA for the CDR3: TGTGCCAGCAGGAAGGGGATTGAGCAGTTCTTC. It yields the protein CASRKGIEQFF.

This clonotype was detected many times. This chain uses TRBV7-2 with TRBJ2-1, with TRBD2 matching 12 bases. V shed 4 bases, J shed 8 bases, and the junction held 21 bases outside the gene matches. CDR3 size: 20 residues. The germline gives CDR1 SGHTA, CDR2 FQGNSA. CDR3 protein: CASSSRPASSGRAGYDEQFF. For the CDR3, the DNA is TGTGCCAGCAGCTCCCGCCCGGCCTCTAGCGGGAGGGCCGGTTATGATGAGCAGTTCTTC. The variable domain in full, with the rest retrieved from reference TRBV7-2 and TRBJ2-1, is GAGVSQSPSNKVTEKGKDVELRCDPISGHTALYWYRQSLGQGLEFLIYFQGNSAPDKSGLPSDRFSAERTGGSVSTLTIQRTQQEDSAVYLCASSSRPASSGRAGYDEQFFGPGTRLTVL.